The 29 T cell receptor beta chains below come from one sample, sequenced in a study of vaccination and CD4 T cells after COVID-19. Cultured CD4+ T-cell DNA underwent Oncomine TCR Beta short-read sequencing. TCRdb fed the PCR reads into MiXCR, producing one record per CDR3 protein. Seen here are 10,000 to 15,000 distinct CDR3 sequences, around two thirds observed once, and the top ten hold more than 10%. These receptors are not linked to any known antigen. This sample's treatment: 10-day PBMC culture with coronavirus spike peptide pools or control peptides (ViraFEST assay). The sample was CD4+ T cells from blood, cultured in vitro. The receptor source for this set is a human donor who had recovered from COVID-19.

The chain employs TRBV28 and TRBJ2-3, with D possibly matching TRBD1 (6 bases). The CDR3 is made up of 14 amino acids. Trimming stripped 8 bases from V and 0 bases from J, with 12 bases between. Germline V gene sequence: CDR1 MDHEN, CDR2 SYDVKM. The CDR3 region has the DNA TGTGCCAGCCGACAGGTCCTAAGCACAGATACGCAGTATTTT. Protein: CASRQVLSTDTQYF.

The rearrangement joins TRBV7-8 to TRBJ1-1; the D is unclear. The V gene's germline CDR1 is SGHVS and CDR2 FQNEAQ. The CDR3 is made up of 17 amino acids. V lost 0 bases and J lost 2, with 16 bases in between. The DNA for the CDR3 is TGTGCCAGCAGCTTAGCGCTTGGGTTTGGGCGAAACACTGAAGCTTTCTTT. Translation: CASSLALGFGRNTEAFF. The full variable domain, rest sourced from reference TRBV7-8 and TRBJ1-1, is GAGVSQSPRYKVAKRGQDVALRCDPISGHVSLFWYQQALGQGPEFLTYFQNEAQLDKSGLPSDRFFAERPEGSVSTLKIQRTQQEDSAVYLCASSLALGFGRNTEAFFGQGTRLTVV.

CDR3 in DNA: TGTGCCAGCAGCCGGGGCCTAGGGCGGGAGGATGGGGATACGCAGTATTTT. The encoded protein is CASSRGLGREDGDTQYF. The chain uses TRBV7-9 and TRBJ2-3; 8 nucleotides align to TRBD2. Germline V lookup: CDR1 SEHNR, CDR2 FQNEAQ (reference sequence). V dropped 5 bases and J dropped 6; count of bases not matched to a gene: 16. The CDR3 covers 17 residues.

The gene calls are TRBV10-3 and TRBJ2-5, with D possibly TRBD1 on 6 matching bases. Germline lookup yields CDR1 ENHRY and CDR2 SYGVKD. The CDR3 spans 13 residues. Trimming took 8 bases from V and 3 from J, leaving 13 bases between them. The CDR3 here is CAISGAGKETQYF. The DNA for the CDR3 is TGTGCCATCTCAGGGGCAGGGAAAGAGACCCAGTACTTC.

This chain uses TRBV18 with TRBJ2-5; D not certain. The CDR3 consists of 13 residues. The germline CDR1 and CDR2 sequences are KGHSH and LQKENI. V was pared by 4 bases and J by 2 bases, with 8 bases between. The CDR3 protein is CASSLGSQETQYF. CDR3 in DNA: TGTGCCAGCTCACTAGGGTCACAAGAGACCCAGTACTTC.

The chain couples TRBV28 to TRBJ1-5, with D tentatively TRBD1 (5 bases). Per the germline V gene, CDR1 is MDHEN and CDR2 is SYDVKM. The V end was cut by 2 bases, the J end by 7 bases, with 12 bases between. The CDR3 is 14 residues long. This CDR3 reads CASSLGAASQPQHF. As DNA, the CDR3 is TGTGCCAGCAGTTTAGGGGCAGCCAGCCAGCCCCAGCATTTT.

This clonotype was counted a single time. The V call is TRBV7-2, the J call TRBJ2-3; 10 nucleotides align to TRBD2. V lost 2 bases and J lost 5; bases outside the gene matches: 4. Looked up from germline, CDR1 is SGHTA and CDR2 is FQGNSA. The CDR3 spans 15 residues. In nucleotides, the CDR3 is TGTGCCAGCAGCTTACTAGCGGGAGTCTTAGATACGCAGTATTTT. This encodes CASSLLAGVLDTQYF.

This clonotype has only a few counts. The chain joins TRBV6-5 to TRBJ2-7; 9 nucleotides agree with TRBD1. From germline, CDR1 is MNHEY and CDR2 SVGAGI. CDR3 length: 19 amino acids. Losses at the gene ends were 4 bases for V and 2 bases for J; bases not matched to a gene: 18. The CDR3 DNA follows: TGTGCCAGCAGTTCCCCTAGGACAGGGGTCCGGGCATGGACCTACGAGCAGTACTTC. Its translation is CASSSPRTGVRAWTYEQYF.

This clonotype was found a few times. One end of the junction does not line up with germline, which may come from a read error. The rearrangement joins TRBV10-3 to TRBJ2-4; tentatively, D is TRBD1 (6 bases). Germline lookup yields CDR1 ENHRY and CDR2 SYGVKD. The CDR3 loop spans 15 amino acids. CDR3 residues: CASSYSPDSKNIQYF. CDR3 DNA sequence: TGTGCCAGCAGTTACTCCCCGGACAGCAAAAACATTCAGTACTTC.

The gene calls are TRBV30 and TRBJ2-3; 9 nucleotides line up with TRBD2. CDR1 is GTSNPN and CDR2 is SVGIG in the germline V gene (reference sequence). The CDR3 spans 16 residues. With 0 bases clipped from V and 3 bases from J, the junction kept 7 bases outside the gene matches. For the CDR3, the DNA is TGTGCCTGGAGTGTACGGCGACTAGCGGTAACAGATACGCAGTATTTT. This gives the protein CAWSVRRLAVTDTQYF.

The V call is TRBV6-1, the J call TRBJ1-2, with unresolved D. Trimming shortened V by 8 bases and J by 5 bases, and 9 bases separated the two germline ends. The germline V gene encodes CDR1 MNHNS and CDR2 SASEGT. This CDR3 has 11 residues. In DNA form, the CDR3 reads TGTGCCAGCGAATCCGTTTATGGCTACACCTTC. Encoded protein: CASESVYGYTF.

The V call is TRBV21-1, the J call TRBJ2-1. TRBV21-1 is a pseudogene segment. This CDR3 contains 14 residues. CDR3 sequence (DNA): TGTGCCAGCAGCAAAAAGGTAAAGTACAATGAGCAGTTTTTC. Amino acid sequence: CASSKKVKYNEQFF.

The rearrangement joins TRBV18 to TRBJ1-5; the D gene is possibly TRBD1 (5 bases). The CDR3 is 15 residues long. V was trimmed by 5 bases and J by 6 bases, leaving 17 bases between them. Germline V gives CDR1 KGHSH, CDR2 LQKENI. In DNA, the CDR3 is TGTGCCAGCTCAGCAGTGACGGGGGGGGTTCAGCCCCAGCATTTT. As protein: CASSAVTGGVQPQHF.

The rearrangement uses TRBV5-1 and TRBJ2-5, with 10 bases aligning to TRBD1. Germline-derived CDR1 and CDR2 are SGHRS and YFSETQ. This CDR3 has 14 amino acids. J was trimmed by 4 bases and V by 8 bases; bases with no gene match: 8. The CDR3 sequence: CASTGTGVRETQYF. The CDR3 DNA sequence: TGCGCCAGTACCGGGACAGGGGTAAGAGAGACCCAGTACTTC.

The chain employs TRBV4-3 and TRBJ2-3; TRBD2 agrees at 10 bases. V dropped 1 base and J dropped 6; count of bases not matched to a gene: 16. Germline V CDR1 and CDR2: LGHNA, YSLEER. The CDR3 extends over 19 amino acids. The CDR3 region is CASSQGTSGSGFRFDTQYF. In nucleotides, the CDR3 is TGCGCCAGCAGCCAAGGGACTAGCGGCTCGGGGTTTCGGTTTGATACGCAGTATTTT.

The chain couples TRBV2 to TRBJ2-2, with D maybe TRBD1 (6 bases). The germline V gene has CDR1 SNHLY and CDR2 FYNNEI. V gave up 6 bases and J gave up 5 bases, with 13 bases separating them. The CDR3 totals 14 residues. In DNA, the CDR3 is TGTGCCAGCAGGGCCATCAGGGGAACCGGGGAGCTGTTTTTT. Translated: CASRAIRGTGELFF.

The V and J genes are TRBV6-1 and TRBJ1-3; the D is unclear. The CDR3 runs 16 residues. Germline CDR1 MNHNS, CDR2 SASEGT. Trimming cost V 1 base and J 0 bases, with 10 bases left between them. In nucleotides, the CDR3 is TGTGCCAGCAGTGAAGACGGACGGCTCTCTGGAAACACCATATATTTT. It is translated as CASSEDGRLSGNTIYF.

In nucleotides, the CDR3 is TGCAGTGCTACCGACCCCCGTGGGACGGACAGCTCTGGAAACACCATATATTTT. The encoded protein is CSATDPRGTDSSGNTIYF. This chain joins TRBV20-1 and TRBJ1-3; D perhaps matches TRBD1 (6 bases). There are 18 residues in the CDR3. V was clipped by 4 bases and J by 0 bases, with 22 bases between them. Germline V gene data show CDR1 as DFQATT and CDR2 as SNEGSKA (reference sequence).

This clonotype was counted a few times. This chain joins TRBV12-3 or TRBV12-4 and TRBJ2-5; D gene uncertain. This CDR3 spans 12 amino acids. V lost 8 bases and J 5 bases, leaving 12 bases between the germline ends. The CDR3 nucleotides are TGTGCCAGCGCCCGGCAGGTGGAGACCCAGTACTTC. It encodes CASARQVETQYF.

The rearrangement uses TRBV7-2 and TRBJ2-2, with unresolved D. CDR1 and CDR2 (germline): SGHTA, FQGNSA. This CDR3 has 13 amino acids. Trimming removed 3 bases from V and 6 bases from J, with 8 bases in between. CDR3 sequence: CASSLGPSGELFF. As DNA, the CDR3 is TGTGCCAGCAGCTTGGGCCCCTCCGGGGAGCTGTTTTTT. The complete variable domain, with remaining parts taken from reference TRBV7-2 and TRBJ2-2, reads GAGVSQSPSNKVTEKGKDVELRCDPISGHTALYWYRQSLGQGLEFLIYFQGNSAPDKSGLPSDRFSAERTGGSVSTLTIQRTQQEDSAVYLCASSLGPSGELFFGEGSRLTVL.

The chain links TRBV6-1 to TRBJ1-1; D not certain. The CDR3 consists of 13 residues. V was pared by 2 bases and J by 4 bases, with 8 bases between. Germline values: CDR1 MNHNS, CDR2 SASEGT. The CDR3 DNA is TGTGCCAGCAGTGAATACGCGGGCACTGAAGCTTTCTTT. The encoded protein is CASSEYAGTEAFF.

This clonotype was counted between two and nine times. V usage is TRBV20-1 and J usage is TRBJ2-3, with D possibly being TRBD2 (5 bases). The CDR3 is 13 amino acids. From germline, CDR1 is DFQATT and CDR2 SNEGSKA (reference sequence). Trimming removed 3 bases from V and 6 bases from J, with 13 bases in between. DNA of the CDR3: TGCAGTGCTAGCGGGAAAACCACGGATACGCAGTATTTT. It encodes CSASGKTTDTQYF.

This chain connects TRBV20-1 to TRBJ1-5; 7 bases line up with TRBD1. Germline V lookup: CDR1 DFQATT, CDR2 SNEGSKA (reference sequence). The CDR3 has 14 residues. Germline trimming cut 1 base from V and 4 bases from J; bases unmatched to any gene: 4. The CDR3 loop is CSARGGTANQPQHF. CDR3 sequence (DNA): TGCAGTGCTAGAGGAGGGACAGCTAATCAGCCCCAGCATTTT.

The rearrangement uses TRBV20-1 and TRBJ2-3, with TRBD2 as a possible D gene (6 bases). CDR1 DFQATT and CDR2 SNEGSKA come from the germline V gene (reference sequence). The CDR3 is 15 residues long. The V end was cut by 5 bases, the J end by 0 bases, with 15 bases between. CDR3 bases: TGCAGTGCTTATAGACTGGGACTTAGCACAGATACGCAGTATTTT. Protein sequence: CSAYRLGLSTDTQYF.

V and J are TRBV6-5 and TRBJ2-3; no clear D gene. CDR3 size: 14 residues. The V gene's germline CDR1 is MNHEY and CDR2 SVGAGI. V shed 3 bases and J shed 5 bases, with 12 bases lying between them. The CDR3 nucleotides are TGTGCCAGCAGTTATTCCGAGGCAGGAGATACGCAGTATTTT. This encodes CASSYSEAGDTQYF.

The gene calls are TRBV20-1 and TRBJ2-3; D is unresolved. This CDR3 contains 15 residues. With 0 bases removed from V and 4 bases from J, the gap between germline ends came to 14 bases. Germline CDR1 DFQATT, CDR2 SNEGSKA (reference sequence). CDR3 in DNA: TGCAGTGCTAGAGATCCTCGTAGTGCGGCAGATACGCAGTATTTT. Its translation: CSARDPRSAADTQYF.

A word on this clonotype: Its ends do not fully match the called genes, so a read error is possible. The V gene is TRBV11-2, the J gene TRBJ1-6, with 10 bases identical to TRBD1. In germline, CDR1 is SGHAT, CDR2 FQNNGV. This CDR3 has 16 residues. The CDR3 nucleotides are TGTGCCGGCAGCTTAGTGACAGGGGGCCCTTATTCACCCCTCCACTTT. This translates into CAGSLVTGGPYSPLHF.

The chain is built from TRBV20-1 and TRBJ2-1; 14 bases are a match to TRBD2. With 3 bases clipped from V and 12 bases from J, the junction kept 10 bases outside the gene matches. Germline lookup yields CDR1 DFQATT and CDR2 SNEGSKA (reference sequence). The CDR3 loop spans 15 amino acids. This CDR3 is CSASLGLAGAPWQFF. Here the CDR3 DNA reads TGCAGTGCTAGTCTGGGACTAGCGGGAGCGCCTTGGCAGTTCTTC.

V gene TRBV28 combines with J gene TRBJ2-5; D gene ambiguous. Trimming cost V 1 base and J 5 bases, with 8 bases left between them. Germline loops: CDR1 MDHEN, CDR2 SYDVKM. CDR3 length: 13 residues. CDR3 nucleotides: TGTGCCAGCAGTTTATTTACTCGGGAGACCCAGTACTTC. Protein: CASSLFTRETQYF.